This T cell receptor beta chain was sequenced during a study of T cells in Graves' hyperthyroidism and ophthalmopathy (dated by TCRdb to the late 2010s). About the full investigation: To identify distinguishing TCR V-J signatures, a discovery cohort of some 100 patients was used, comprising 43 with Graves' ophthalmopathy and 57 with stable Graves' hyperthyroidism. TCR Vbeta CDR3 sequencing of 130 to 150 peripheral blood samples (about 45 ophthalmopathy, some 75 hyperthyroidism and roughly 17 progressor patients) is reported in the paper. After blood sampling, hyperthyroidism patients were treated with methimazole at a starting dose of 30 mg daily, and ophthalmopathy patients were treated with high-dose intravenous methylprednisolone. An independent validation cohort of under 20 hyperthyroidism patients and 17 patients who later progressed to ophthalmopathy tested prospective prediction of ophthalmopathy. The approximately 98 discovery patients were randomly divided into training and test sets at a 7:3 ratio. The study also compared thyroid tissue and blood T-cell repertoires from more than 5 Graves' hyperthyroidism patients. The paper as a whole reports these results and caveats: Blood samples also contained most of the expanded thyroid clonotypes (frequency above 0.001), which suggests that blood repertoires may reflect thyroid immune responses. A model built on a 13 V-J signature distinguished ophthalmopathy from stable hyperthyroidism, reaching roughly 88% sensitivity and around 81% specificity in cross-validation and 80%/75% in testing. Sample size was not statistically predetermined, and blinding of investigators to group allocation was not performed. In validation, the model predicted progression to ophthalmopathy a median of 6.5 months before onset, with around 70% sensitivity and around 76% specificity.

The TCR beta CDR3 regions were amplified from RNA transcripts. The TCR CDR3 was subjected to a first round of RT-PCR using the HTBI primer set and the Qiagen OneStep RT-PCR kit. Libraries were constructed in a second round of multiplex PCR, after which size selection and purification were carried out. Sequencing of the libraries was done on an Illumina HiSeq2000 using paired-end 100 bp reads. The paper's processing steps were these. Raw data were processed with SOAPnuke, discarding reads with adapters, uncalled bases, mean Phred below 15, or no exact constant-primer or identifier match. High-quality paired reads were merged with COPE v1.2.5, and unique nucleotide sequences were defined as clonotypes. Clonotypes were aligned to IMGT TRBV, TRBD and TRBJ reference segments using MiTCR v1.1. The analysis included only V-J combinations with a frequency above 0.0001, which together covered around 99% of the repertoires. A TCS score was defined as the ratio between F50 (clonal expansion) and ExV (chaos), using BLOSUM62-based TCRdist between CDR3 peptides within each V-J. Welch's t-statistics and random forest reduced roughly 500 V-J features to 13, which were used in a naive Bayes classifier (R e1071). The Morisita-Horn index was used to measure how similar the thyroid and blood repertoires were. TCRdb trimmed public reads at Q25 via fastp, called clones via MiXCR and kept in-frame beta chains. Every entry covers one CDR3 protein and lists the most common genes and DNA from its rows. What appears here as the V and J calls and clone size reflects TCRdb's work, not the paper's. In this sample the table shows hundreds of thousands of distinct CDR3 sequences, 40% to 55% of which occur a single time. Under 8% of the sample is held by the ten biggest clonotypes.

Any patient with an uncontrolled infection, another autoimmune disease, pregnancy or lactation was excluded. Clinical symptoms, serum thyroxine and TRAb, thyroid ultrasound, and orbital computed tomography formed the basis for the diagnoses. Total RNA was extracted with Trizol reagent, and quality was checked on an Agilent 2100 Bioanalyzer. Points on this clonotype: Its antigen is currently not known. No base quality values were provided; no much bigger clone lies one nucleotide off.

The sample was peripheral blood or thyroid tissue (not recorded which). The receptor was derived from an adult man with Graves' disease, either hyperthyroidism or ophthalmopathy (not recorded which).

The CDR3 here reads CSANGAVGGNTIYF. The bases read TGCAGTGCTAACGGGGCCGTGGGTGGAAACACCATATATTTT. This chain joins TRBV20-1 to TRBJ1-3, and the D gene may be TRBD1, 5 bases matching. The CDR3 spans 14 residues, from the cysteine through the phenylalanine. The only DNA kept is the CDR3, 42 bases in frame from the first base. For CDR1 and CDR2, the germline V gene (reference sequence) lists DFQATT and SNEGSKA. V is shortened by 4 bases, J by 3 bases, and the region joining them spans 13 bases.